A single sample is the source of the 7 T cell receptor beta chains below, sequenced in a study of beta chain features in type 1 diabetes. Expressed TCRB transcripts were sequenced after all isolated RNA was converted to cDNA. Sequencing was performed with immunoSEQ multiplex PCR; in TCRdb, only in-frame clones are kept and a portion is missing. The sample has 300,000 to 350,000 clones; about 14% are singletons. The sample was central memory CD4+ T cells from blood. The receptors stem from a man under 40 in good health.

The J gene is TRBJ1-5, the V gene TRBV4-1; D might be TRBD1 (5 bases). Germline V gives CDR1 MGHRA, CDR2 YSYEKL. The V and J ends lost 2 bases and 3 bases respectively, with 8 bases between them. The CDR3 loop spans 14 amino acids. CDR3 loop: CASSQPGFNQPQHF. CDR3 nucleotide sequence: TGCGCCAGCAGCCAACCAGGGTTCAATCAGCCCCAGCATTTT.

This clone was counted a few times. The chain joins TRBV7-9 to TRBJ2-3; 8 bases agree with TRBD2. Unmatched junction bases numbered 9, after V lost 5 bases and J lost 5 bases. The CDR3 totals 15 residues. Germline V lookup: CDR1 SEHNR, CDR2 FQNEAQ (reference sequence). CDR3 loop: CASSPRGRGEDTQYF. The CDR3 region has the DNA TGTGCCAGCAGCCCCCGGGGGCGGGGGGAAGATACGCAGTATTTT. Using reference TRBV7-9 and TRBJ2-3 for the parts outside the CDR3, the full variable domain is DTGVSQNPRHKITKRGQNVTFRCDPISEHNRLYWYRQTLGQGPEFLTYFQNEAQLEKSRLLSDRFSAERPKGSFSTLEIQRTEQGDSAMYLCASSPRGRGEDTQYFGPGTRLTVL.

This chain links TRBV5-1 with TRBJ2-7; 8 bases are shared with TRBD2. V lost 1 base to trimming and J lost 0 bases; unmatched junction nucleotides: 3. Per the germline V gene, CDR1 is SGHRS and CDR2 is YFSETQ. This CDR3 region has 15 residues. Here the CDR3 DNA reads TGCGCCAGCAGCTTGTTAGCGGGGCCCTCCTACGAGCAGTACTTC. Its protein is CASSLLAGPSYEQYF.

This clone was picked up a small number of times. DNA of the CDR3: TGTGCCAGCAGTTACCGAGGGTTGGACACTGAAGCTTTCTTT. Its protein product is CASSYRGLDTEAFF. This rearrangement joins TRBV6-5 to TRBJ1-1; no definite D call. The CDR3 is made up of 14 amino acids. Trimming cost V 2 bases and J 3 bases, with 10 bases left between them. From germline, CDR1 is MNHEY and CDR2 SVGAGI.

The J gene is TRBJ2-1, the V gene TRBV2; 8 bases are a match to TRBD1. Germline assignment: CDR1 SNHLY and CDR2 FYNNEI. The CDR3 runs 15 residues. V lost 6 bases to trimming and J lost 1 base; unmatched junction nucleotides: 5. This CDR3 is CASRSGGGSYNEQFF. For the CDR3, the DNA is TGTGCCAGCAGGTCAGGGGGCGGTTCCTACAATGAGCAGTTCTTC.

This clone was seen only a few times. This chain joins TRBV7-2 and TRBJ2-4, with D possibly TRBD1 on 6 matching bases. This CDR3 is 14 amino acids long. V was clipped by 3 bases and J by 4 bases, with 10 bases between them. CDR1 SGHTA and CDR2 FQGNSA come from the germline V gene. DNA of the CDR3: TGTGCCAGCAGCTTTGGGGGCCTAAAAAACATTCAGTACTTC. This codes for CASSFGGLKNIQYF.

The V call is TRBV7-6, the J call TRBJ2-7; the match to TRBD2 covers 8 bases. The CDR3 sequence is 15 residues long. CDR1 and CDR2 (germline): SGHVS, FNYEAQ. Trimming removed 5 bases from V and 4 bases from J; junction bases left unmatched: 10. The CDR3: CASSRQRETSYEQYV. In DNA form, the CDR3 reads TGTGCCAGCAGCCGTCAGCGGGAGACATCTTACGAGCAGTACGTC.